The present TCR beta chain was sequenced within a study of blood T cells in healthy people across ages. Concerning this clonotype: The junction departs from the called germline gene at one end, perhaps through a read error.

CDR3 size: 14 residues. Germline V gene sequence: CDR1 SGHAT, CDR2 FQNNGV. A sample-barcoded 5' primer and a J-beta primer mix were used in a second PCR of roughly 7 to 11 cycles. Using its own MiXCR run on the 5' RACE reads, TCRdb lists one record per CDR3 protein. The sample has 1.8 million or so distinct CDR3 sequences, 35% to 50% seen once. Sequencing was carried out using blood. The chain couples TRBV11-2 to TRBJ2-1; D uncertain. This clonotype originated in a human donor in good health. The CDR3 DNA reads as TGTGTCAGCAGTTTCCCCGTGCGGATCAATGAGCAGTTCTTC. Translating gives CVSSFPVRINEQFF.